The 9 T cell receptor beta chains below come from one sample, sequenced in a study of T cells in Graves' hyperthyroidism and ophthalmopathy. Researchers took RNA transcripts and amplified the TCR beta CDR3 regions from them. The TCR CDR3 was amplified in a first-round RT-PCR using the HTBI primer set. TCRdb fed the multiplex PCR reads into MiXCR, producing one record per CDR3 protein. The data contain 750,000 to 900,000 distinct CDR3 sequences, over 35% of them singletons. Input material: blood. The receptors come from a man between 18 and 35 years old with Graves' hyperthyroidism.

This clonotype was observed many times. The chain couples TRBV7-2 to TRBJ2-7; 9 bases fit TRBD1. The ends lost 3 bases at V and 5 bases at J; junction bases unmatched: 8. This CDR3 has 15 residues. Per the germline V gene, CDR1 is SGHTA and CDR2 is FQGNSA. In DNA, the CDR3 is TGTGCCAGCAGCTTGCGACAGGGGGGGGTGGACGAGCAGTACTTC. This encodes CASSLRQGGVDEQYF.

The chain joins TRBV29-1 to TRBJ1-2, with D perhaps TRBD1 (5 bases). The ends were cut back, 7 bases at V and 7 bases at J, with 16 bases in the middle. Germline V gene data show CDR1 as SQVTM and CDR2 as ANQGSEA. The CDR3 is made up of 12 amino acids. The CDR3 reads CSGVPGDGGYTF. CDR3 nucleotide sequence: TGCAGCGGCGTACCGGGGGACGGTGGCTACACCTTC.

This clonotype was detected ten times or more. The chain links TRBV20-1 to TRBJ1-6; D gene unclear. The CDR3 sequence is 13 residues long. CDR1 and CDR2 from the germline V gene are DFQATT and SNEGSKA (reference sequence). Trimming left V 1 base short and J 10 bases short, with 11 bases between. The CDR3 protein is CSARVEAGSPLHF. The CDR3 DNA reads as TGCAGTGCTAGAGTCGAAGCGGGATCACCCCTCCACTTT.

The count of this clonotype is one. V gene TRBV15 combines with J gene TRBJ2-7; 7 nucleotides line up with TRBD1. CDR3 length equals 16 residues. Germline CDR1 reads LNHNV; CDR2 reads YYDKDF (reference sequence). The ends lost 4 bases at V and 7 bases at J; junction bases unmatched: 16. As DNA, the CDR3 is TGTGCCACCAGCACGGACACAGGGGCGCAGGGCAATGAGCAGTACTTC. Its translation is CATSTDTGAQGNEQYF.

This clonotype was detected ten times or more. The gene calls are TRBV29-1 and TRBJ1-5; D gene ambiguous. This CDR3 has 13 amino acids. The V end lost 3 bases, the J end lost 1 base, and 7 bases lay between the germline ends. CDR1 and CDR2 (germline): SQVTM, ANQGSEA. The CDR3 region has the DNA TGCAGCGTTGAGACCATGAGCAATCAGCCCCAGCATTTT. Amino acid sequence: CSVETMSNQPQHF.

This clonotype was seen only a few times. The V gene is TRBV7-9, the J gene TRBJ1-1, with a possible D match to TRBD1 (5 bases). The ends were cut back, 5 bases at V and 1 base at J, with 14 bases in the middle. Looked up from germline, CDR1 is SEHNR and CDR2 is FQNEAQ (reference sequence). The CDR3 is 15 residues long. The CDR3 sequence is CASSVGRGGNTEAFF. CDR3 DNA sequence: TGTGCCAGCAGCGTGGGACGCGGGGGGAACACTGAAGCTTTCTTT.

This clonotype has a count of ten or more. The chain combines TRBV20-1 with TRBJ1-5; the D is unclear. The CDR3 length is 14 residues. Germline V gene data show CDR1 as DFQATT and CDR2 as SNEGSKA (reference sequence). V was cut by 2 bases and J by 3 bases, with 11 bases left in between. CDR3 nucleotide sequence: TGCAGTGCTAGACAAGACAAATACAATCAGCCCCAGCATTTT. Its protein product is CSARQDKYNQPQHF.

V is TRBV7-9 and J is TRBJ2-5; D is unresolved. V was pared by 6 bases and J by 3 bases, with 11 bases between. CDR1 is SEHNR and CDR2 is FQNEAQ in the germline V gene (reference sequence). This CDR3 contains 13 residues. CDR3 protein: CASRNTVEETQYF. CDR3 nucleotides: TGTGCCAGCAGGAACACAGTGGAAGAGACCCAGTACTTC.

This CDR3 reads CVVRESGTSQPQHF. DNA of the CDR3: TGTGTTGTCCGTGAGTCGGGAACTAGTCAGCCCCAGCATTTT. The chain carries TRBV28 and TRBJ1-5; D remains ambiguous. Germline CDR1 MDHEN, CDR2 SYDVKM. The CDR3 contains 14 residues.